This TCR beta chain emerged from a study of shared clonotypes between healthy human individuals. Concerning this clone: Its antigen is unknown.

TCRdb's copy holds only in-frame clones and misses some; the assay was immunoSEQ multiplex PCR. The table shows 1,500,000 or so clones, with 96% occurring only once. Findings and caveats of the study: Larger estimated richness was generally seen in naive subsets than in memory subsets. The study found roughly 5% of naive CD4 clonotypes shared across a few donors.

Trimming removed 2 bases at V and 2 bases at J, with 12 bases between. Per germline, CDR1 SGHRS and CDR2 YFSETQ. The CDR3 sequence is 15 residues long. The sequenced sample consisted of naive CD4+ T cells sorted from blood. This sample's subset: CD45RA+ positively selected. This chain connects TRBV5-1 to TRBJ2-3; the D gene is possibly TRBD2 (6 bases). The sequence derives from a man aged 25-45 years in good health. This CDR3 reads CASSLGGMFTDTQYF. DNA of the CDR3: TGCGCCAGCAGCTTAGGAGGGATGTTCACAGATACGCAGTATTTT.